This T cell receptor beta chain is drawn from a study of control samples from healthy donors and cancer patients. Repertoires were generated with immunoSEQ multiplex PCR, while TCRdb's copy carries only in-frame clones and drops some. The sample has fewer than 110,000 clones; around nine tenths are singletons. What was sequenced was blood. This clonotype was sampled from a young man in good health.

This CDR3 is CSARGRGGYTF. CDR3 nucleotides: TGCAGTGCTAGAGGTCGAGGTGGCTACACCTTC. V and J are TRBV20-1 and TRBJ1-2; D unresolved. Germline-derived CDR1 and CDR2 are DFQATT and SNEGSKA (reference sequence). Trimming cost V 1 base and J 7 bases, with 7 bases left between them. This CDR3 contains 11 residues.